The clone carrying this TCR beta chain was found once. Germline V gives CDR1 GTSNPN, CDR2 SVGIG (reference sequence). There are 15 residues in the CDR3. The V and J ends lost 2 bases and 0 bases respectively, with 10 bases between them. These data are taken from a study of blood T cell repertoires in COVID-19. As for the study in general: The samples span acute and convalescent COVID-19 from the United States, Italy and Spain. The analysed material was cDNA or gDNA that came from T cells, B-cell-depleted T cells, or PBMCs.

The repertoire was sequenced with immunoSEQ multiplex PCR; TCRdb's copy has only in-frame clones and lacks some. The data show roughly 150,000 clones, about nine tenths seen once. The chain recombines TRBV30 with TRBJ1-4; D call uncertain. Input material: peripheral blood. The receptor was derived from a woman over 75 with acute or convalescent COVID-19. The CDR3 sequence is CAWSPSFTTNEKLFF. DNA of the CDR3: TGTGCCTGGAGTCCCTCCTTTACAACTAATGAAAAACTGTTTTTT.